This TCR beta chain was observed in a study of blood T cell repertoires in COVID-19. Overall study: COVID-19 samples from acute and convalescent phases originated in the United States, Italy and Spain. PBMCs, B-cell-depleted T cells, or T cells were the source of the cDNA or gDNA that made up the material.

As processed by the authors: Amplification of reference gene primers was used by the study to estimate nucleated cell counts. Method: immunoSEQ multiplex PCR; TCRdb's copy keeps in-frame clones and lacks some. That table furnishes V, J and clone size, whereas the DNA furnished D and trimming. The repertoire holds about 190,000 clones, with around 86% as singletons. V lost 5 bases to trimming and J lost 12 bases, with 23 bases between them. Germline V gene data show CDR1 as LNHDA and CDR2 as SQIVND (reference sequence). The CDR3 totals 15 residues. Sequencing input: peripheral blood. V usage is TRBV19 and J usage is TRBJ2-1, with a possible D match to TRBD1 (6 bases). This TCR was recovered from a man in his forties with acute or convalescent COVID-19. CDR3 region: CASSLGGELSRGQFF. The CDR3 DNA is TGTGCCAGTAGTCTTGGGGGCGAGCTCTCTAGGGGGCAGTTCTTC.